These 3 T cell receptor beta chains share one sample of origin, sequenced in a study of OX40 agonist ivuxolimab in advanced cancers. Profiling relied on immunoSEQ multiplex PCR, and the TCRdb table lists in-frame clones only, not all of them. Of 55,000 to 70,000 clones listed, nearly 90% are singletons. The specimen was CD4+ or CD8+ T cells sorted from blood, collected in a trial of the OX40 agonist ivuxolimab. The receptor set was obtained from an adult with an advanced solid tumor such as melanoma, head and neck, liver or kidney cancer.

The chain has TRBV18 and TRBJ2-3; the D is unclear. The V end was cut by 0 bases, the J end by 1 base, with 14 bases between. The CDR3 is 17 amino acids. Germline assignment: CDR1 KGHSH and CDR2 LQKENI. The CDR3 DNA is TGTGCCAGCTCACCACCTCGGACCTCAAGAGGCACAGATACGCAGTATTTT. Translated, it gives CASSPPRTSRGTDTQYF.

This clone was counted only a few times. The rearrangement joins TRBV19 to TRBJ2-3; D gene ambiguous. CDR3 length: 16 amino acids. V shed 5 bases and J shed 1 base, with 16 bases lying between them. Germline V gene lookup returns CDR1 LNHDA and CDR2 SQIVND (reference sequence). This CDR3 is CASSPGPSRGTDTQYF. CDR3 bases: TGTGCCAGTAGTCCGGGCCCCTCACGCGGCACAGATACGCAGTATTTT.

The V call is TRBV29-1, the J call TRBJ2-4; 9 nucleotides line up with TRBD1. CDR1 and CDR2 (germline): SQVTM, ANQGSEA. This CDR3 region has 15 residues. V was pared by 3 bases and J by 13 bases, with 16 bases of the junction left unmatched. The CDR3 reads CSVERAGQGVKNQYF. The CDR3 nucleotides are TGCAGCGTTGAGAGGGCGGGACAGGGCGTGAAAAACCAGTACTTC. Together with reference TRBV29-1 and TRBJ2-4, the CDR3 gives the full variable domain: SAVISQKPSRDICQRGTSLTIQCQVDSQVTMMFWYRQQPGQSLTLIATANQGSEATYESGFVIDKFPISRPNLTFSTLTVSNMSPEDSSIYLCSVERAGQGVKNQYFGAGTRLSVL.